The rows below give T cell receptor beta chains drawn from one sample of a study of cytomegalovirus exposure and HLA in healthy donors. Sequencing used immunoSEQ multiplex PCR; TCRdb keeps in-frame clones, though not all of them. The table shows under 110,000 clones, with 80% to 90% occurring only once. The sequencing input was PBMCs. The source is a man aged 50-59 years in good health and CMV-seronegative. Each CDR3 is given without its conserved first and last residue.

cdr3_aa: ASSRAGSNQPQH
v_call: TRBV5-4
j_call: TRBJ1-5
cdr3_length: 12

cdr3_aa: ASSEYGLAESTDTQY
v_call: TRBV6-1
j_call: TRBJ2-3
cdr3_length: 15

cdr3_aa: ASSPSTAYNEQF
v_call: TRBV5-5
j_call: TRBJ2-1
cdr3_length: 12

cdr3_aa: SVTDSPDQPQH
v_call: TRBV29-1
j_call: TRBJ1-5
cdr3_length: 11

cdr3_aa: ASSGQGYYNEQF
v_call: TRBV19
j_call: TRBJ2-1
cdr3_length: 12

cdr3_aa: ASSLPGRAGELF
v_call: TRBV5-1
j_call: TRBJ2-2
cdr3_length: 12

cdr3_aa: ASSLAGETQY
v_call: TRBV6-6
j_call: TRBJ2-5
cdr3_length: 10

cdr3_aa: ASSWGTVIEQF
v_call: TRBV5-6
j_call: TRBJ2-1
cdr3_length: 11

cdr3_aa: ASSLREGATRTEAF
v_call: TRBV18
j_call: TRBJ1-1
cdr3_length: 14

cdr3_aa: ASSLRQAELANYGYT
v_call: TRBV19
j_call: TRBJ1-2
cdr3_length: 15

cdr3_aa: ASVGQNQPQH
v_call: TRBV28
j_call: TRBJ1-5
cdr3_length: 10

cdr3_aa: ASSYRLARDNEQF
v_call: TRBV5-4
j_call: TRBJ2-1
cdr3_length: 13

cdr3_aa: ASSAADRDSPLH
v_call: TRBV27
j_call: TRBJ1-6
cdr3_length: 12

cdr3_aa: ASSSPYRGNYGYT
v_call: TRBV7-9
j_call: TRBJ1-2
cdr3_length: 13

cdr3_aa: ASSLAREGYT
v_call: TRBV19
j_call: TRBJ1-2
cdr3_length: 10

cdr3_aa: ATSRAFQEKLF
v_call: TRBV15
j_call: TRBJ1-4
cdr3_length: 11

cdr3_aa: AISEFDAGNNQPQH
v_call: TRBV10-3
j_call: TRBJ1-5
cdr3_length: 14

cdr3_aa: ASSQSAGKSSEQF
v_call: TRBV4-2
j_call: TRBJ2-1
cdr3_length: 13

cdr3_aa: ASTSLRGTSEQF
v_call: TRBV7-8
j_call: TRBJ2-1
cdr3_length: 12

cdr3_aa: ASSEGSGTRAYGYT
v_call: TRBV25-1
j_call: TRBJ1-2
cdr3_length: 14

cdr3_aa: ASSFSQGYTEAF
v_call: TRBV6-6
j_call: TRBJ1-1
cdr3_length: 12

cdr3_aa: VRSLPPNSGRGNTIY
v_call: TRBV7-5
j_call: TRBJ1-3
cdr3_length: 15

cdr3_aa: AWSDVGPGQGLDAEAF
v_call: TRBV30
j_call: TRBJ1-1
cdr3_length: 16

cdr3_aa: ASGGVAGYNEQF
v_call: TRBV2
j_call: TRBJ2-1
cdr3_length: 12

cdr3_aa: ASSFPVQGEQF
v_call: TRBV5-1
j_call: TRBJ2-1
cdr3_length: 11

cdr3_aa: ASRGQDETEKLF
v_call: TRBV2
j_call: TRBJ1-4
cdr3_length: 12

cdr3_aa: ASSEEIAQTGELF
v_call: TRBV6-4
j_call: TRBJ2-2
cdr3_length: 13

cdr3_aa: ASSPRGGGTEAF
v_call: TRBV18
j_call: TRBJ1-1
cdr3_length: 12

cdr3_aa: ASRSGTGANEQC
v_call: TRBV2
j_call: TRBJ2-7
cdr3_length: 12

cdr3_aa: ASRDYTDTQY
v_call: TRBV5-8
j_call: TRBJ2-3
cdr3_length: 10

cdr3_aa: ASSLRDTYTDTQY
v_call: TRBV6-5
j_call: TRBJ2-3
cdr3_length: 13

cdr3_aa: ASSPYGQGSNQPQH
v_call: TRBV18
j_call: TRBJ1-5
cdr3_length: 14

cdr3_aa: ASTSRGTEAF
v_call: TRBV5-5
j_call: TRBJ1-1
cdr3_length: 10

cdr3_aa: AIKTGNTEAF
v_call: TRBV10-3
j_call: TRBJ1-1
cdr3_length: 10

cdr3_aa: ASRRGATEAF
v_call: TRBV6-5
j_call: TRBJ1-1
cdr3_length: 10

cdr3_aa: ASSPTGAGKPQH
v_call: TRBV19
j_call: TRBJ1-5
cdr3_length: 12

cdr3_aa: AWRLFRREGLNSPLH
v_call: TRBV30
j_call: TRBJ1-6
cdr3_length: 15

cdr3_aa: ASSLTRSANYGYT
v_call: TRBV7-9
j_call: TRBJ1-2
cdr3_length: 13

cdr3_aa: ASSFGTGDSPLH
v_call: TRBV5-4
j_call: TRBJ1-6
cdr3_length: 12

cdr3_aa: SSSSGVQPQH
v_call: TRBV7-9
j_call: TRBJ1-5
cdr3_length: 10

cdr3_aa: ASSCGQGEPQH
v_call: TRBV11-3
j_call: TRBJ1-5
cdr3_length: 11